This TCR beta chain was sequenced for a study of regulatory T cells in long-lasting Graves disease. Described time point: newly diagnosed GD, antithyroid drugs for less than 3 months. RNA from PBMCs was the source of the TCR library. The table lists this clonotype with many counts. Germline CDR1 reads GTSNPN; CDR2 reads SVGIG (reference sequence). This CDR3 is 14 amino acids long. V shed 0 bases and J shed 6 bases, with 14 bases lying between them. CDR3 regions were amplified by Arm-PCR using iRepertoire HTBI primers to build TCR beta libraries. TCRdb re-derived calls from the multiplex PCR reads in MiXCR, one entry per CDR3 protein. The table lists under 700,000 distinct CDR3 sequences, 15% to 20% of them singletons. These sequences were also reported in another study, on T cells in Graves' hyperthyroidism and ophthalmopathy.

The specimen comprised peripheral blood mononuclear cells (PBMCs), sampled at new diagnosis, from a patient treated with antithyroid drugs. This TCR was recovered from a woman aged 35-65 years with Graves disease. This rearrangement joins TRBV30 to TRBJ1-2, with a tentative D call TRBD1 (5 bases). The chain's CDR3 is CAWSVQGRVNGYTF. The CDR3 DNA follows: TGTGCCTGGAGTGTACAAGGCAGGGTTAATGGCTACACCTTC. The entire variable domain, with the rest obtained from reference TRBV30 and TRBJ1-2, is as follows: SQTIHQWPATLVQPVGSPLSLECTVEGTSNPNLYWYRQAAGRGLQLLFYSVGIGQISSEVPQNLSASRPQDRQFILSSKKLLLSDSGFYLCAWSVQGRVNGYTFGSGTRLTVV.